Below are 5 T cell receptor beta chains sequenced from a single sample in a study of blood T cell repertoires in COVID-19. Profiling relied on immunoSEQ multiplex PCR, and the TCRdb table lists in-frame clones only, not all of them. The sample has a few hundred thousand clones; approximately 89% are singletons. Sequenced sample: peripheral blood. The receptor set was obtained from a woman in her 30s with COVID-19, enrolled during active disease.

This clone was detected once. V usage is TRBV2 and J usage is TRBJ1-5; a possible D gene is TRBD1 (5 bases). The CDR3 loop spans 13 amino acids. Germline values: CDR1 SNHLY, CDR2 FYNNEI. Trimming removed 4 bases at V and 4 bases at J, with 8 bases between. The DNA of the CDR3 is TGTGCCAGCAGTGTTTCAGGGAATCAGCCCCAGCATTTT. Protein: CASSVSGNQPQHF. The whole variable domain, filled in from reference TRBV2 and TRBJ1-5, reads EPEVTQTPSHQVTQMGQEVILRCVPISNHLYFYWYRQILGQKVEFLVSFYNNEISEKSEIFDDQFSVERPDGSNFTLKIRSTKLEDSAMYFCASSVSGNQPQHFGDGTRLSIL.

The chain combines TRBV4-3 with TRBJ2-6; D is unclear. CDR3 length equals 16 residues. Trimming took 0 bases from V and 0 from J, leaving 6 bases between them. Germline V gives CDR1 LGHNA, CDR2 YSLEER. The CDR3 here is CASSQDTNSGANVLTF. The CDR3 nucleotides are TGCGCCAGCAGCCAAGATACAAACTCTGGGGCCAACGTCCTGACTTTC.

The rearrangement joins TRBV6-2 or TRBV6-3 to TRBJ2-7; D is possibly TRBD2 (6 bases). The V end was cut by 4 bases, the J end by 0 bases, with 16 bases between. Germline CDR1 reads MNHEY; CDR2 reads SVGEGT. The CDR3 length is 16 residues. The CDR3 reads CASSSTLAYGSYEQYF. The CDR3, as DNA: TGTGCCAGCAGTTCAACTCTAGCGTACGGCTCCTACGAGCAGTACTTC.

This chain uses TRBV7-2 with TRBJ1-2; 7 bases are a match to TRBD1. CDR1 SGHTA and CDR2 FQGNSA come from the germline V gene. V shed 5 bases, J shed 2 bases, and the junction held 5 bases outside the gene matches. CDR3 length: 14 residues. In DNA, the CDR3 is TGTGCCAGCAGCATCGAACAGGGGAACTATGGCTACACCTTC. This encodes CASSIEQGNYGYTF.

CDR3 sequence (DNA): TGTGCCAGTAGTACCCTGTCGACAGGGGAGGAGGGCTATGGCTACACCTTC. As protein: CASSTLSTGEEGYGYTF. The chain links TRBV19 to TRBJ1-2; the match to TRBD1 covers 8 bases. The CDR3 totals 17 residues. The V gene end was trimmed by 4 bases and the J gene end by 4 bases; junction bases not matched to a gene: 14. In germline, CDR1 is LNHDA, CDR2 SQIVND (reference sequence).